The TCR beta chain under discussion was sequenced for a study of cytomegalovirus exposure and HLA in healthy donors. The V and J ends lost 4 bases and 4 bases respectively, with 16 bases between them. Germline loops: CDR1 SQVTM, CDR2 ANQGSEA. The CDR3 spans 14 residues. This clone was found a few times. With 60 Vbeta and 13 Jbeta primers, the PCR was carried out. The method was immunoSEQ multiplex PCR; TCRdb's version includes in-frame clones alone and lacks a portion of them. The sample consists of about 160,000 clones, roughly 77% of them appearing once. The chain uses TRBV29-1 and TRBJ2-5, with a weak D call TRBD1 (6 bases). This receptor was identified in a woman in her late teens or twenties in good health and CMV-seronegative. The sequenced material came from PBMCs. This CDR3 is CSVVGQRGRETQYF. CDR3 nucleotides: TGCAGCGTTGTGGGACAAAGGGGACGAGAGACCCAGTACTTC.